These 8 T cell receptor beta chains were sequenced from one sample in a study of spatial heterogeneity in lung cancer. Via MiXCR, TCRdb re-called the 5' RACE reads, giving one row per CDR3 protein. There are 35,000 to 45,000 distinct CDR3 sequences in the sample; 6% to 9.5% occur only once, and about 9.4% lies in the top ten. Time point: blood at routine non-recurrence follow-up after resection. The input for sequencing was PBMCs, taken at follow-up. These receptors were obtained from a male donor with early-stage non-small cell lung cancer.

This clonotype occurred a few times. The chain links TRBV7-9 to TRBJ1-1; 11 positions match TRBD1. CDR3 length: 15 residues. Trimming at V came to 7 bases and at J to 5 bases, leaving 9 bases not matched to a gene. Germline V gene data show CDR1 as SEHNR and CDR2 as FQNEAQ (reference sequence). Written as DNA, the CDR3 is TGTGCCAGCACCCCACCGGACAGGGGGCGGACTGAAGCTTTCTTT. Its translation: CASTPPDRGRTEAFF.

This clonotype was seen ten or more times. This chain links TRBV12-3 or TRBV12-4 with TRBJ2-3; 11 positions agree with TRBD2. The CDR3 runs to 16 residues. J lost 5 bases, V lost 9 bases, and 13 bases had no gene match. CDR3 loop: CARPGLAGGGGDTQYF. The CDR3 DNA reads TGTGCCAGACCAGGGCTAGCGGGGGGAGGTGGAGATACGCAGTATTTT.

This clonotype was seen at least ten times. This sequence joins TRBV27 and TRBJ2-1, with TRBD1 identical over 7 bases. Germline CDR1 reads MNHEY; CDR2 reads SMNVEV (reference sequence). The CDR3 extends over 14 amino acids. V lost 5 bases to trimming and J lost 4 bases; unmatched junction nucleotides: 5. CDR3 DNA sequence: TGTGCCAGCAGTGTTGGGACAGTTTACAATGAGCAGTTCTTC. Translating gives CASSVGTVYNEQFF.

This clonotype was seen repeatedly, ten times or more. The chain combines TRBV5-1 with TRBJ2-7, with 7 bases that match TRBD2. With 6 bases clipped from V and 2 bases from J, the junction kept 8 bases outside the gene matches. Germline CDR1 SGHRS, CDR2 YFSETQ. The CDR3 has 14 residues. Here the CDR3 reads CASKGGGATYEQYF. The CDR3 nucleotides read TGCGCCAGCAAGGGCGGGGGTGCCACCTACGAGCAGTACTTC.

This clonotype has ten or more counts. V is TRBV28 and J is TRBJ1-5, with 7 nucleotides matching TRBD1. Per germline, CDR1 MDHEN and CDR2 SYDVKM. The CDR3 totals 14 residues. The J segment lost 5 bases and the V segment lost 5 bases, leaving 6 bases of the junction unmatched. CDR3 sequence reads: CASSATGDYQPQHF. The CDR3, as DNA: TGTGCCAGCAGTGCCACAGGGGACTATCAGCCCCAGCATTTT.

This clonotype was picked up a small number of times. The rearrangement uses TRBV6-1 and TRBJ2-1; 9 bases agree with TRBD1. From germline, CDR1 is MNHNS and CDR2 SASEGT. The CDR3 is 20 amino acids. V trimming: 7 bases; J trimming: 7 bases; junction bases outside the gene matches: 26. CDR3 sequence: CASIPISGTGLNWYHNEQFF. In DNA, the CDR3 is TGTGCCAGCATCCCGATCTCCGGGACAGGGTTAAATTGGTATCATAATGAGCAGTTCTTC.

This clonotype was picked up many times. The rearrangement joins TRBV12-3 or TRBV12-4 to TRBJ2-7, with a tentative D call TRBD2 (6 bases). The CDR3 has 14 residues. With 1 base removed from V and 3 bases from J, the gap between germline ends came to 10 bases. In DNA, the CDR3 is TGTGCCAGCAGTTTAGGGATGCGGGGCTACGAGCAGTACTTC. Translation gives CASSLGMRGYEQYF.

This clonotype was seen repeatedly, ten times or more. The chain uses TRBV7-9 and TRBJ2-2; possible D gene TRBD2, 5 bases. The CDR3 extends over 14 amino acids. Germline V lookup: CDR1 SEHNR, CDR2 FQNEAQ (reference sequence). CDR3: CATRATTNTGELFF. The CDR3 DNA sequence: TGTGCTACGCGGGCAACTACGAACACCGGGGAGCTGTTTTTT.